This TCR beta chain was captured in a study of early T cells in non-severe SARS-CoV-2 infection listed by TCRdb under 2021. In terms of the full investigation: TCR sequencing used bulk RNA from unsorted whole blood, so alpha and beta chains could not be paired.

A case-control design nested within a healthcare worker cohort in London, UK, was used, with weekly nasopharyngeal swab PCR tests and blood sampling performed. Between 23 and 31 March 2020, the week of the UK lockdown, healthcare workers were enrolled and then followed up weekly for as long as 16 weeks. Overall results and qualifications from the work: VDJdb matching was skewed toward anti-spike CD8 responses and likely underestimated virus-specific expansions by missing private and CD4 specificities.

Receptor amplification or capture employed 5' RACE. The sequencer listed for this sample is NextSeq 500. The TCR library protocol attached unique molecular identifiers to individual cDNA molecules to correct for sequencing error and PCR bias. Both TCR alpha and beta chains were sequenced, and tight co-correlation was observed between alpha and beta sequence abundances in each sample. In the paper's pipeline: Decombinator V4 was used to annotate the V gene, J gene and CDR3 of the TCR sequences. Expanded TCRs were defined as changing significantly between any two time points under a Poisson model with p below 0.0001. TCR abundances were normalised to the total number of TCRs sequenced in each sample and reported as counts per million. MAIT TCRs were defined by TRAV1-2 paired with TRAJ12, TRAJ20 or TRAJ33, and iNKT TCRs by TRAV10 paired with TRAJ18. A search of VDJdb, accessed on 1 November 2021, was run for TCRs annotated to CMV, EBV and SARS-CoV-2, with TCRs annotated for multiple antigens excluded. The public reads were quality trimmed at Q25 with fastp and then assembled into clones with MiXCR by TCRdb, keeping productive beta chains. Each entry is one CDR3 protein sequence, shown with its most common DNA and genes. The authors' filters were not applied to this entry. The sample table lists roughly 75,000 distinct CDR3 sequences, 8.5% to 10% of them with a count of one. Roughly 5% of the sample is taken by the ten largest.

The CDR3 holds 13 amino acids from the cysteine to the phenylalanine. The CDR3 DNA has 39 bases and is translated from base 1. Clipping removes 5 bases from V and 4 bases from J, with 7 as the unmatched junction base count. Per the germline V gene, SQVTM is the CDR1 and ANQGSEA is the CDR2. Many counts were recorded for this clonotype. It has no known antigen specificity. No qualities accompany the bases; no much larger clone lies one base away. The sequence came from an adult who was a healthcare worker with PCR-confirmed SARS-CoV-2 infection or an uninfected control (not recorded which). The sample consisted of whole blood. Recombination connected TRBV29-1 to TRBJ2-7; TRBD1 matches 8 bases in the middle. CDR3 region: CSVRSGGGYEQYF. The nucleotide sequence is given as TGCAGCGTTCGGTCAGGGGGCGGGTACGAGCAGTACTTC.